The 30 T cell receptor beta chains reported below all come from one sample, sequenced in a study of cytotoxic CD8 clonotypes in ibrutinib-treated CLL. Using immunoSEQ multiplex PCR, the repertoire was profiled, and TCRdb retains in-frame clones only, with some absent. The sample lists more than 110,000 clones, 80% to 95% occurring once. Source: PBMCs, taken after 12 months of ibrutinib treatment. Receptors were obtained from a human donor with chronic lymphocytic leukemia.

This clone has only a few counts. The V call is TRBV9, the J call TRBJ2-1; TRBD2 matches 9 bases. Germline trimming cut 0 bases from V and 3 bases from J; bases unmatched to any gene: 1. The CDR3 covers 15 residues. Germline V gene sequence: CDR1 SGDLS, CDR2 YYNGEE. CDR3: CASSVVSGSYNEQFF. CDR3 nucleotides: TGTGCCAGCAGCGTAGTTAGCGGGAGCTACAATGAGCAGTTCTTC. Combining the CDR3 with reference TRBV9 and TRBJ2-1 gives the whole variable domain DSGVTQTPKHLITATGQRVTLRCSPRSGDLSVYWYQQSLDQGLQFLIQYYNGEERAKGNILERFSAQQFPDLHSELNLSSLELGDSALYFCASSVVSGSYNEQFFGPGTRLTVL.

V usage is TRBV14 and J usage is TRBJ2-1, with 10 bases lining up with TRBD2. This CDR3 is built from 19 residues. Germline V CDR1 and CDR2: SGHDN, FVKESK. V was clipped by 2 bases and J by 8 bases; unmatched bases: 18. This CDR3 is CASSQLSRTSGAQDYEQFF. The CDR3 bases are TGTGCCAGCAGCCAATTATCCCGGACTAGCGGTGCCCAAGACTATGAGCAGTTCTTC.

This clone has a single count. The V and J genes are TRBV11-2 and TRBJ2-1, with TRBD2 matching over 14 bases. CDR1 is SGHAT, CDR2 FQNNGV, per germline. The CDR3 runs 15 residues. After removal of 5 bases from V and 9 bases from J, the junction contained 6 bases not matched to a gene. CDR3 sequence reads: CASSLTGTSGSEQFF. CDR3 nucleotide sequence: TGTGCCAGCAGCCTAACCGGGACTAGCGGGAGTGAGCAGTTCTTC.

This rearrangement joins TRBV4-2 to TRBJ2-7; 16 positions agree with TRBD2. The germline V gene encodes CDR1 LGHNA and CDR2 YNFKEQ. CDR3 length: 23 residues. Losses at the gene ends were 0 bases for V and 7 bases for J; bases not matched to a gene: 24. The CDR3 DNA reads as TGTGCCAGCAGCCAAGAAACGGTATTAAGGGGGACTAGCGGGAGGGCCGCAGGAATGGAGCAGTACTTC. The encoded protein is CASSQETVLRGTSGRAAGMEQYF.

J is TRBJ2-7 and V is TRBV27, with D tentatively TRBD1 or TRBD2 (5 bases each). The CDR3 consists of 16 residues. V was shortened by 5 bases and J by 7 bases, with 24 bases between the two germline ends. Germline V lookup: CDR1 MNHEY, CDR2 SMNVEV (reference sequence). The CDR3, as DNA: TGTGCCAGCAGTCCACTATTAGCGAGCGGTGGGGGTGAGCAGTACTTC. This codes for CASSPLLASGGGEQYF.

This chain links TRBV6-1 with TRBJ2-7; D possibly corresponds to TRBD2 (6 bases). The CDR3 has 13 amino acids. V gave up 4 bases and J gave up 1 base, with 8 bases separating them. The germline CDR1 and CDR2 sequences are MNHNS and SASEGT. CDR3 in amino acids: CASSATSSYEQYF. The CDR3 DNA follows: TGTGCCAGCAGTGCGACTAGTTCCTACGAGCAGTACTTC.

The V gene is TRBV27, the J gene TRBJ2-7; D is undetermined. Germline assignment: CDR1 MNHEY and CDR2 SMNVEV (reference sequence). The CDR3 extends over 12 amino acids. Trimming cost V 8 bases and J 3 bases, with 11 bases left between them. CDR3 in amino acids: CASYNNYYEQYF. CDR3 sequence (DNA): TGTGCCAGCTACAACAACTACTACGAGCAGTACTTC.

V usage is TRBV5-6 and J usage is TRBJ1-4; D remains ambiguous. Germline V lookup: CDR1 SGHDT, CDR2 YYEEEE. The V end was cut by 4 bases, the J end by 0 bases, with 10 bases between. The CDR3 consists of 15 residues. CDR3 protein: CASSGRASTNEKLFF. As DNA, the CDR3 is TGTGCCAGCAGCGGCCGGGCCTCAACTAATGAAAAACTGTTTTTT.

The chain couples TRBV7-2 to TRBJ2-1, with D possibly TRBD2 on 5 matching bases. The CDR3 is made up of 15 amino acids. The germline gives CDR1 SGHTA, CDR2 FQGNSA. Trimming removed 1 base from V and 0 bases from J, with 7 bases in between. DNA for the CDR3: TGTGCCAGCAGCTTAGGGCTAGCCTCCTACAATGAGCAGTTCTTC. Translating gives CASSLGLASYNEQFF.

The chain carries TRBV5-1 and TRBJ2-5, with 7 positions matching TRBD2. This CDR3 comprises 13 residues. Germline lookup yields CDR1 SGHRS and CDR2 YFSETQ. The V gene end was trimmed by 6 bases and the J gene end by 1 base; junction bases not matched to a gene: 3. Here the CDR3 DNA reads TGCGCCAGCAAGGCTAGCGGCCAAGAGACCCAGTACTTC. Translated, it gives CASKASGQETQYF. The complete variable domain, with remaining parts taken from reference TRBV5-1 and TRBJ2-5, reads KAGVTQTPRYLIKTRGQQVTLSCSPISGHRSVSWYQQTPGQGLQFLFEYFSETQRNKGNFPGRFSGRQFSNSRSEMNVSTLELGDSALYLCASKASGQETQYFGPGTRLLVL.

V usage is TRBV29-1 and J usage is TRBJ2-2; weak D call: TRBD2 (7 bases). The germline V gene has CDR1 SQVTM and CDR2 ANQGSEA. Between the trimmed V and J ends, which lost 5 bases and 2 bases, there was a span of 15 bases. The CDR3 sequence is 15 residues long. As DNA, the CDR3 is TGCAGCGTTTACAGCGGGACAAAAAACACCGGGGAGCTGTTTTTT. Protein product: CSVYSGTKNTGELFF.

This clone was recorded only once. The chain couples TRBV14 to TRBJ1-5; TRBD1 might be the D (6 bases). The germline V gene has CDR1 SGHDN and CDR2 FVKESK. CDR3 length: 13 residues. V lost 2 bases and J lost 4, with 6 bases in between. The CDR3 is CASSQQGNQPQHF. The CDR3 bases are TGTGCCAGCAGCCAACAGGGGAATCAGCCCCAGCATTTT.

This rearrangement joins TRBV5-1 to TRBJ2-2; TRBD2 agrees at 8 bases. Germline lookup yields CDR1 SGHRS and CDR2 YFSETQ. Trimming removed 6 bases from V and 1 base from J; junction bases left unmatched: 8. This CDR3 is 16 amino acids long. The CDR3 region has the DNA TGCGCCAGCAAGCCGACGGCGGGAGGGAACACCGGGGAGCTGTTTTTT. Its protein product is CASKPTAGGNTGELFF.

This clone was picked up one time. This chain joins TRBV19 and TRBJ2-4; D not resolved. Germline loops: CDR1 LNHDA, CDR2 SQIVND (reference sequence). The ends were cut back, 4 bases at V and 1 base at J, with 17 bases in the middle. CDR3 length: 17 amino acids. The CDR3 bases are TGTGCCAGTAGTACAGATGGCCGAACCACTGCCAAAAACATTCAGTACTTC. It codes for CASSTDGRTTAKNIQYF.

V is TRBV4-3 and J is TRBJ2-1, with a tentative D call TRBD2 (5 bases). This CDR3 comprises 17 residues. The V end lost 0 bases, the J end lost 1 base, and 13 bases lay between the germline ends. Germline CDR1 reads LGHNA; CDR2 reads YSLEER. The CDR3 sequence is CASSQDLLRTSYNEQFF. The CDR3 region has the DNA TGCGCCAGCAGCCAAGATTTACTTAGGACTTCCTACAATGAGCAGTTCTTC.

CDR3 DNA sequence: TGCGCCAGCAGCTTGGCCGTCGGGGGGCTGAGAGGCTACACCTTC. As protein: CASSLAVGGLRGYTF. The chain recombines TRBV5-1 with TRBJ1-2, with D perhaps TRBD1 (6 bases). Per the germline V gene, CDR1 is SGHRS and CDR2 is YFSETQ. V lost 0 bases and J lost 8, with 17 bases in between. The length of the CDR3 is 15 residues.

This chain links TRBV5-1 with TRBJ2-7; TRBD2 might be the D (6 bases). The germline V gene encodes CDR1 SGHRS and CDR2 YFSETQ. This CDR3 has 14 amino acids. The V end was cut by 1 base, the J end by 1 base, with 9 bases between. The CDR3 DNA sequence: TGCGCCAGCAGCTTGCAGGAGGGGTCCTACGAGCAGTACTTC. This encodes CASSLQEGSYEQYF.

Turning to this clone: The same CDR3 arises from other DNA sequences in this sample as well. CDR3 residues: CSARVSYEQYF. The CDR3 DNA follows: TGCAGTGCTAGGGTCTCCTACGAGCAGTACTTC. The V gene is TRBV20-1, the J gene TRBJ2-7; D is ambiguous. V shed 3 bases and J shed 0 bases, with 3 bases lying between them. The CDR3 totals 11 residues. Per germline, CDR1 DFQATT and CDR2 SNEGSKA (reference sequence).

The chain has TRBV4-3 and TRBJ2-1; 7 nucleotides match TRBD1. The germline V gene encodes CDR1 LGHNA and CDR2 YSLEER. The CDR3 is 15 amino acids. Trimming removed 3 bases from V and 0 bases from J; junction bases left unmatched: 2. CDR3 sequence: CASSQGQSSYNEQFF. The CDR3 DNA is TGCGCCAGCAGCCAGGGACAGAGCTCCTACAATGAGCAGTTCTTC.

This clone occurred a few times. This chain joins TRBV28 and TRBJ2-2; 7 positions match TRBD2. This CDR3 contains 16 residues. CDR1 and CDR2 from the germline V gene are MDHEN and SYDVKM. The V segment lost 6 bases and the J segment 5 bases; nucleotides outside the gene matches: 12. The CDR3 DNA reads TGTGCCAGCAGCGGGCCCGGCGGGAGAGGGACCGGGGAGCTGTTTTTT. Translating gives CASSGPGGRGTGELFF.

V is TRBV28 and J is TRBJ2-5; D not certain. The ends were cut back, 5 bases at V and 5 bases at J, with 15 bases in the middle. Looked up from germline, CDR1 is MDHEN and CDR2 is SYDVKM. The CDR3 totals 14 residues. The CDR3 sequence: CASSPMALRETQYF. The CDR3 DNA reads TGTGCCAGCAGTCCGATGGCTCTGAGGGAGACCCAGTACTTC.

The gene calls are TRBV13 and TRBJ2-7, with a possible D match to TRBD1 (6 bases). This CDR3 comprises 14 residues. Germline loops: CDR1 PRHDT, CDR2 FYEKMQ (reference sequence). Trimming took 5 bases from V and 5 from J, leaving 16 bases between them. The DNA for the CDR3 is TGTGCCAGCAGCCTACAGGGAAGCGGAGACGAGCAGTACTTC. Translation: CASSLQGSGDEQYF.

The genes are TRBV29-1 and TRBJ2-7; D not certain. This CDR3 spans 14 amino acids. V lost 0 bases and J 7 bases, leaving 16 bases between the germline ends. Germline CDR1 and CDR2: SQVTM and ANQGSEA. This CDR3 is CSVEEFPGSGEQYF. CDR3 nucleotide sequence: TGCAGCGTTGAAGAATTCCCCGGGTCCGGGGAGCAGTACTTC.

This clone showed up just a few times. The rearrangement joins TRBV11-2 to TRBJ2-3; D possibly corresponds to TRBD2 (6 bases). CDR3 length: 15 amino acids. The V and J ends lost 4 bases and 0 bases respectively, with 11 bases between them. Germline CDR1 reads SGHAT; CDR2 reads FQNNGV. The CDR3 loop is CASSSAGSSTDTQYF. The CDR3 DNA is TGTGCCAGCAGCTCCGCCGGGAGCAGCACAGATACGCAGTATTTT.

This chain uses TRBV7-2 with TRBJ1-5; 7 bases are a match to TRBD1. The length of the CDR3 is 15 residues. V lost 5 bases to trimming and J lost 0 bases; unmatched junction nucleotides: 4. Germline lookup yields CDR1 SGHTA and CDR2 FQGNSA. The CDR3 sequence: CASSTGTVSNQPQHF. In DNA form, the CDR3 reads TGTGCCAGCAGCACCGGGACAGTTAGCAATCAGCCCCAGCATTTT. The variable domain in full, with the rest retrieved from reference TRBV7-2 and TRBJ1-5, is GAGVSQSPSNKVTEKGKDVELRCDPISGHTALYWYRQSLGQGLEFLIYFQGNSAPDKSGLPSDRFSAERTGGSVSTLTIQRTQQEDSAVYLCASSTGTVSNQPQHFGDGTRLSIL.

The CDR3 coding sequence is TGTGCTAGTGGTTGGACGAGTGAGCAGTTCTTC. It yields the protein CASGWTSEQFF. The chain joins TRBV12-5 to TRBJ2-1; D not certain. Trimming took 4 bases from V and 9 from J, leaving 7 bases between them. Germline CDR1 LGHNT, CDR2 FRNRAP. This CDR3 has 11 amino acids.

In this sample, this clone turned up once. This chain connects TRBV28 to TRBJ1-2; D unclear. Trimming removed 7 bases from V and 4 bases from J, with 13 bases in between. Germline loops: CDR1 MDHEN, CDR2 SYDVKM. There are 13 residues in the CDR3. This chain's CDR3 is CASTLTTSYGYTF. The CDR3 DNA reads as TGTGCCAGCACCTTGACAACCTCCTATGGCTACACCTTC.

This clone occurred once. This chain joins TRBV28 and TRBJ2-3, with a possible D match to TRBD2 (6 bases). This CDR3 is 13 amino acids long. Germline values: CDR1 MDHEN, CDR2 SYDVKM. Trimming removed 10 bases from V and 2 bases from J, with 13 bases in between. The CDR3, as DNA: TGTGCCACCCATAGCGGTCCCACAGATACGCAGTATTTT. Protein sequence: CATHSGPTDTQYF.

V is TRBV19 and J is TRBJ2-1; 7 positions agree with TRBD1. V was clipped by 7 bases and J by 5 bases; unmatched bases: 17. The germline CDR1 and CDR2 sequences are LNHDA and SQIVND (reference sequence). The CDR3 runs 17 residues. CDR3 nucleotides: TGTGCCAGTAACCCCCGGGTAGGGGGCGGCTTCAACAATGAGCAGTTCTTC. Amino acid sequence: CASNPRVGGGFNNEQFF.

The chain combines TRBV29-1 with TRBJ2-7, with TRBD1 matching 7 bases. V was clipped by 3 bases and J by 9 bases; unmatched bases: 11. The length of the CDR3 is 13 residues. Germline V CDR1 and CDR2: SQVTM, ANQGSEA. This chain's CDR3 is CSVDRDSDGGQYF. As DNA, the CDR3 is TGCAGCGTTGACCGGGACAGCGACGGCGGGCAGTACTTC.